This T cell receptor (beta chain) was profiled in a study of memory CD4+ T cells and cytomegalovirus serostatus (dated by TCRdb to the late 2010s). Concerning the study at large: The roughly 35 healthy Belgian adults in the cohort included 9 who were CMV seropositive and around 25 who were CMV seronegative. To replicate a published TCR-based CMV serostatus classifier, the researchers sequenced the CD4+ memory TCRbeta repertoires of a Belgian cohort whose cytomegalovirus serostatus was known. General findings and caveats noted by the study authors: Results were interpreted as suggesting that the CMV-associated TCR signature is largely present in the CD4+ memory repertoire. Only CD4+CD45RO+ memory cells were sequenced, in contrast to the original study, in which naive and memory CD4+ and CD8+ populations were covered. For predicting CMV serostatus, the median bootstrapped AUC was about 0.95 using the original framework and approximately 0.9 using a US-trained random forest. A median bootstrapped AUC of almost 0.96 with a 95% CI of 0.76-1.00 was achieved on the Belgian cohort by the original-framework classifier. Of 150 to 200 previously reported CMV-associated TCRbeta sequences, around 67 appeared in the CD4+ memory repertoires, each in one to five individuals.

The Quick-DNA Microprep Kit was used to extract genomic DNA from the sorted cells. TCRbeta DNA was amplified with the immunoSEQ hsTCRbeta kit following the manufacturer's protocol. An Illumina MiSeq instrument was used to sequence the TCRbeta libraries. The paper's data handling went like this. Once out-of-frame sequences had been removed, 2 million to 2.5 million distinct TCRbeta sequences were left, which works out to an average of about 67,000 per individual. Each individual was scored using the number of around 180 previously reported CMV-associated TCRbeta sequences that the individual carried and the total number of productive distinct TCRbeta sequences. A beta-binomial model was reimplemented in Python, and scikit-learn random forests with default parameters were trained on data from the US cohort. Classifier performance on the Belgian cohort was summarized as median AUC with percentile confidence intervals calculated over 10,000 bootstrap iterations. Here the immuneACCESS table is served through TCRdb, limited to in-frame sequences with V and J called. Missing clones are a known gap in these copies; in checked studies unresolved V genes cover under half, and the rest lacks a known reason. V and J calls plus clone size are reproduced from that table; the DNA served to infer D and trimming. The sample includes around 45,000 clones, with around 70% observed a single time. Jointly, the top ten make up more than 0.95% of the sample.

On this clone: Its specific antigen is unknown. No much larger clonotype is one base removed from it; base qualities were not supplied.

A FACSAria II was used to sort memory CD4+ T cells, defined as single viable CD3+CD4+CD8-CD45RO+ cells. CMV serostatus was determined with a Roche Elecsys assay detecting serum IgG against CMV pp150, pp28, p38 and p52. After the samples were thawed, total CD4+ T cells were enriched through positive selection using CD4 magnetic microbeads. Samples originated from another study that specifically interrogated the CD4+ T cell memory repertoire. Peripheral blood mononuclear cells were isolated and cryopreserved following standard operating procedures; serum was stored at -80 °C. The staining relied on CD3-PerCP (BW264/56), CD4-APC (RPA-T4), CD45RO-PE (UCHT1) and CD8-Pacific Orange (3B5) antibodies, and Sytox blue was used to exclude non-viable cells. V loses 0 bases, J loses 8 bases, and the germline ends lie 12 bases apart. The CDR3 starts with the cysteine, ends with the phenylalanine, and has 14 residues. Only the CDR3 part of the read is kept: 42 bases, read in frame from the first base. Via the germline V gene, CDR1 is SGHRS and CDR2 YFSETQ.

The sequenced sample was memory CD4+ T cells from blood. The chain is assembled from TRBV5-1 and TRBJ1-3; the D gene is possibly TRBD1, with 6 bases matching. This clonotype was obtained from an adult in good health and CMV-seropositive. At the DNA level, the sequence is TGCGCCAGCAGCTTGGAGGGCAGGGGAGACACCATATATTTT. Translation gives CASSLEGRGDTIYF.